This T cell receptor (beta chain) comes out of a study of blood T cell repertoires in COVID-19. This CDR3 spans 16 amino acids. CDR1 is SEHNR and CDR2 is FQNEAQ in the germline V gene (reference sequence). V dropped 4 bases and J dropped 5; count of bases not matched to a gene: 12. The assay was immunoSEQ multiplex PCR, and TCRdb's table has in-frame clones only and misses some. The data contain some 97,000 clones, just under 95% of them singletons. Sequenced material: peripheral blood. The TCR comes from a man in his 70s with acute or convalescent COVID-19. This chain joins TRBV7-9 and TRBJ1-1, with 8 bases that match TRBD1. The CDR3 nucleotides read TGTGCCAGCAGCTCAGGACAGGGAGGTCGATGGACTGAAGCTTTCTTT. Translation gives CASSSGQGGRWTEAFF.